In its sample, the clone carrying this T cell receptor (beta chain) was seen a few times. The antigen is not known. This likely comes from a read error, as the CDR3 has no conserved phenylalanine or tryptophan at its end. A second roughly 6 to 12 cycle PCR used barcoded and J-beta primers. TCRdb called the 5' RACE reads again in MiXCR, with one record for every CDR3 protein. The sample lists almost 550,000 distinct CDR3 sequences, less than 25% occurring once. This sample was included in a study of blood T cells in healthy people across ages. Germline CDR1 reads SGHTA; CDR2 reads FQGNSA. The length of the CDR3 is 14 residues. The V gene lost 3 bases and the J gene lost 0 bases, with 6 bases spanning the gap. General study findings and limits: Unknown CMV status may confound age-related changes in expanded clones.

The sample also formed part of further work on T cells of mothers and their children. That work contributes: Several million TCR beta reads per child versus over 9 million per mother. Related mother and child pairs showed slightly greater overlap (not significant) than unrelated pairs did.

Specimen: blood. The TCR originated in a boy between 5 and 17 years old in good health. V gene TRBV7-2 combines with J gene TRBJ2-1, with D uncertain. CDR3 amino acids: CASSFRSSYNEQFL. For the CDR3, the DNA is TGTGCCAGCAGCTTTAGGAGCTCCTACAATGAGCAGTTCCTC.